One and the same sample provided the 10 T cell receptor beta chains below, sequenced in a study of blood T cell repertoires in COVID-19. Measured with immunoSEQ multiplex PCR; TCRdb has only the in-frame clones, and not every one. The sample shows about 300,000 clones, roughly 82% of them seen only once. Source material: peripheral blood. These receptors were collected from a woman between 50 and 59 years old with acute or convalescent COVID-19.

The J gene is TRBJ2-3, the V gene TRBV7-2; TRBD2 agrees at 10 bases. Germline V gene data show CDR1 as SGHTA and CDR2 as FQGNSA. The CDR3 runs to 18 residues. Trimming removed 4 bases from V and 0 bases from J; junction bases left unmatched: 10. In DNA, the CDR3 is TGTGCCAGCAGCTCCCATACTAGCGGGATCCTTAGCACAGATACGCAGTATTTT. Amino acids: CASSSHTSGILSTDTQYF.

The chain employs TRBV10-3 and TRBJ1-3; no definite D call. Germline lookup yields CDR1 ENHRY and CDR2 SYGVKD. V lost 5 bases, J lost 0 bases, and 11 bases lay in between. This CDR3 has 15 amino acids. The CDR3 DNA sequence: TGTGCCATCAGTCGCGGGCCGCCCTCTGGAAACACCATATATTTT. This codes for CAISRGPPSGNTIYF.

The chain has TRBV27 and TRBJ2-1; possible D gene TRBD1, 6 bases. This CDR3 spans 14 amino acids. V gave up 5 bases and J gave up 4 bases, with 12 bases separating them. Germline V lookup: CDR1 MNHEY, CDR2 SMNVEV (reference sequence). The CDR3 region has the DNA TGTGCCAGCAGTCCATTGGACAGTTACAATGAGCAGTTCTTC. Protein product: CASSPLDSYNEQFF.

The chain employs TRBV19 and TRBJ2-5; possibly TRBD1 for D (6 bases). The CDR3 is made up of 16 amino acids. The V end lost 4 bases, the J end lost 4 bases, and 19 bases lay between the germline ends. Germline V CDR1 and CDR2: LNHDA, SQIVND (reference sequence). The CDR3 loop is CASSKGHPYRSETQYF. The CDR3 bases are TGTGCCAGTAGTAAGGGACATCCCTACCGTTCAGAGACCCAGTACTTC.

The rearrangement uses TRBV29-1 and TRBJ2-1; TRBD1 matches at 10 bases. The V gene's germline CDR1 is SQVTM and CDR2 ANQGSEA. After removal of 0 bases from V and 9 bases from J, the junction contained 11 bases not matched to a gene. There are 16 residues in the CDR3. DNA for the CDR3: TGCAGCGTTGAAGATCGAGACAGGGGGCGCTTAGGTGAGCAGTTCTTC. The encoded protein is CSVEDRDRGRLGEQFF.

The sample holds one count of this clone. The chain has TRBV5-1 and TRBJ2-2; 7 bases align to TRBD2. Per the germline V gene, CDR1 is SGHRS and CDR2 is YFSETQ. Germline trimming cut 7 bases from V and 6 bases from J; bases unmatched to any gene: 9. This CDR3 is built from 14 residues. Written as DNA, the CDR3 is TGCGCCAGCGCTACAGCGGGACTCTCCGGGGAGCTGTTTTTT. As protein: CASATAGLSGELFF.

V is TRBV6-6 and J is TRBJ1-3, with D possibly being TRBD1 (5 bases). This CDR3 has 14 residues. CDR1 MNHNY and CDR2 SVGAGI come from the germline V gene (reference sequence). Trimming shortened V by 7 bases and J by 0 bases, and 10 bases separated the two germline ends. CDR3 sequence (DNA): TGTGCCAGCACCATAGACAGCTCTGGAAACACCATATATTTT. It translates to CASTIDSSGNTIYF.

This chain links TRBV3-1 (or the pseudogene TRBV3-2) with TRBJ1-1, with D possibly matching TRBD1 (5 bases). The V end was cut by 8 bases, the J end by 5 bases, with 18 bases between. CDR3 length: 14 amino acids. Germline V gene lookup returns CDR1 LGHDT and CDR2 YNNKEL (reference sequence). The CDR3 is CASAPLGYRTEAFF. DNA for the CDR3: TGTGCCAGCGCACCTCTCGGGTACAGGACTGAAGCTTTCTTT.

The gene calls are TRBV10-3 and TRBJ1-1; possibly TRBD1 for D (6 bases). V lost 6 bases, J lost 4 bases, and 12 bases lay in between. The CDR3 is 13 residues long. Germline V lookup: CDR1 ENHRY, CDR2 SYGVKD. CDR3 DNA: TGTGCCATCAGGCACATAGGGGGCACTGAAGCTTTCTTT. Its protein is CAIRHIGGTEAFF.

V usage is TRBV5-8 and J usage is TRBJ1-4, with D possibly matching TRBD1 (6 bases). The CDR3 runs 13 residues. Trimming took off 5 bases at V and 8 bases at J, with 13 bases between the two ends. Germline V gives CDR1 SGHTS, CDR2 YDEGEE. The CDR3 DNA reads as TGTGCCAGCAGTCCAGGGGTAGGGGAAAAACTGTTTTTT. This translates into CASSPGVGEKLFF. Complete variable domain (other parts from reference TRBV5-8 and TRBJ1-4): EAGVTQSPTHLIKTRGQQATLRCSPISGHTSVYWYQQALGLGLQFLLWYDEGEERNRGNFPPRFSGRQFPNYSSELNVNALELEDSALYLCASSPGVGEKLFFGSGTQLSVL.